The 2 T cell receptor beta chains below all came from one sample that was sequenced in a study of neurological immune-mediated disorders. TCRdb analysed the 5' RACE reads with MiXCR anew, one entry per CDR3 protein. The profile covers under 80,000 distinct CDR3 sequences, with 9.4% appearing a single time and about 1.7% taken by the ten largest. The sequencing input was PBMCs. Receptors originate from a man aged 50 to 60 in good health.

This clonotype was observed at least ten times. The chain joins TRBV5-1 to TRBJ2-5; D perhaps matches TRBD2 (6 bases). CDR3 length: 14 amino acids. The germline gives CDR1 SGHRS, CDR2 YFSETQ. V lost 4 bases, J lost 5 bases, and 15 bases lay in between. CDR3 amino acids: CASSGGLASETQYF. The DNA of the CDR3 is TGCGCCAGCAGCGGAGGGCTAGCATCGGAGACCCAGTACTTC.

In this sample, this clonotype turned up many times. The chain links TRBV3-1 to TRBJ2-2; 10 bases map to TRBD1. The CDR3 is 15 residues long. The germline V gene encodes CDR1 LGHDT and CDR2 YNNKEL (reference sequence). After removal of 3 bases from V and 6 bases from J, the junction contained 4 bases not matched to a gene. The CDR3 sequence: CASSQGDRGAGELFF. CDR3 DNA: TGTGCCAGCAGCCAGGGGGACAGGGGAGCCGGGGAGCTGTTTTTT.